This entry concerns a single T cell receptor (beta chain). Source study methods: Cell counts per sample came from amplifying reference gene primers. Sequencing used immunoSEQ multiplex PCR; TCRdb keeps in-frame clones, though not all of them. The DNA was the basis for D and trimming; V, J and clone size are from that table. In the table there are a few hundred thousand clones, 85% of which are singletons. These data belong to a study of blood T cell repertoires in COVID-19. Overall study context: The United States, Italy and Spain supplied acute and convalescent COVID-19 samples. PBMCs, B-cell-depleted T cells, or T cells provided the cDNA or gDNA that made up the material.

It was during active infection that Seattle patients were enrolled and then longitudinally followed. This CDR3 is built from 11 residues. Germline CDR1 and CDR2: SGHVS and FNYEAQ. V dropped 5 bases and J dropped 9 bases, with 10 bases sitting between them. The chain has TRBV7-6 and TRBJ2-5; D is perhaps TRBD2 (5 bases). Sequences were obtained from peripheral blood. The receptor comes from a woman in her 70s with COVID-19, enrolled during active disease. CDR3 loop: CASSLSGAQYF. The CDR3 DNA sequence: TGTGCCAGCAGCCTCTCCGGGGCCCAGTACTTC.